This T cell receptor beta chain originates from a study of T cells after posttransplantation cyclophosphamide. Study results and caveats: Recipient CMV seropositivity and CMV reactivation strongly tracked TRB clonality. Donor-recipient repertoire similarity was low at 1-2 months, rising over year one. Blood and skin or GI T cell repertoires showed limited TRB overlap.

This clone was observed many times. The antigen is undetermined. Busulfan-fludarabine conditioning, marrow transplant, and cyclophosphamide on days +3 and +4 were administered. The CDR3 has 18 residues. Deletions cut 0 bases from V and 0 bases from J, with 15 bases between. The germline CDR1 and CDR2 sequences are SEHNR and FQNEAQ (reference sequence). The table came from immunoSEQ multiplex PCR; TCRdb's copy has only in-frame clones and leaves some out. In total the sample includes tens of thousands of clones, none of them seen once. The sequence derives from a male patient in his late teens or twenties who received an allogeneic stem cell transplant from a related donor, was CMV-positive, and had no GVHD. Some T cells may be graft donor cells. The gene calls are TRBV7-9 and TRBJ1-3; tentatively, D is TRBD1 (6 bases). Sample: PBMCs, taken after allogeneic stem cell transplant with posttransplant cyclophosphamide. Here the CDR3 DNA reads TGTGCCAGCAGCTTAGCCCCCAAAACAGGGAGCTCTGGAAACACCATATATTTT. Protein product: CASSLAPKTGSSGNTIYF.